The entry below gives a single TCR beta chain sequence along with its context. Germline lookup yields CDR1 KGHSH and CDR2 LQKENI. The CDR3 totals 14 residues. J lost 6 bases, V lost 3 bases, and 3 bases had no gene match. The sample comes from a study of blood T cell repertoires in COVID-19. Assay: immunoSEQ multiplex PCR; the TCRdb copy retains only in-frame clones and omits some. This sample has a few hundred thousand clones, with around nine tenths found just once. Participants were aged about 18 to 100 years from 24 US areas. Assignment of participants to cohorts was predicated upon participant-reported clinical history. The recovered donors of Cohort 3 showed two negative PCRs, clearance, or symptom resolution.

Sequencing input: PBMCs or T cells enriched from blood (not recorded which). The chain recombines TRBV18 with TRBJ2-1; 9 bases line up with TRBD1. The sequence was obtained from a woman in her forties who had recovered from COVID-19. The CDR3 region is CASSPGQGANEQFF. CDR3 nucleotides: TGTGCCAGCTCACCGGGACAGGGTGCCAATGAGCAGTTCTTC.